A single sample gave rise to the 27 T cell receptor beta chains below, sequenced in a study of T-cell memory formation after mild COVID-19. TCRdb recomputed calls from the 5' RACE reads with MiXCR, one row per CDR3 protein. The profile shows around 250,000 distinct CDR3 sequences, approximately 15% of them singletons. Sequencing was performed on PBMCs or a T cell subset sorted from them (not recorded which). The receptors were sampled from an adult woman who had mild COVID-19 (a few samples of this study predate the infection). Cell type and time point are not known.

The chain joins TRBV10-3 to TRBJ2-5, with D unclear. The CDR3 is 13 residues long. The germline V and J ends were trimmed by 3 bases and 5 bases, with 10 bases remaining between them. Germline V CDR1 and CDR2: ENHRY, SYGVKD. The CDR3 nucleotides read TGTGCCATCAGTGAAAGGCCTGGGGAGACCCAGTACTTC. Translation: CAISERPGETQYF.

The rearrangement links TRBV3-1 to TRBJ2-3; 7 bases are a match to TRBD1. Germline V lookup: CDR1 LGHDT, CDR2 YNNKEL (reference sequence). The V segment lost 1 base and the J segment 7 bases; nucleotides outside the gene matches: 8. The CDR3 spans 15 residues. Here the CDR3 reads CASSQAGQPHHTQYF. CDR3 sequence (DNA): TGTGCCAGCAGCCAAGCGGGACAGCCTCACCATACGCAGTATTTT.

This clonotype was observed at least ten times. One end of the junction varies from germline; a read error may be responsible. The chain recombines TRBV12-3 or TRBV12-4 with TRBJ1-2; the D gene is possibly TRBD1 (5 bases). The CDR3 covers 11 residues. In nucleotides, the CDR3 is TGTGCCAGCAGCCCGGGACCTAGGGTAATCTTC. Amino acid sequence: CASSPGPRVIF.

V is TRBV29-1 and J is TRBJ1-2, with TRBD1 as a possible D gene (5 bases). V was pared by 4 bases and J by 9 bases, with 18 bases between. The CDR3 spans 13 residues. CDR1 and CDR2 (germline): SQVTM, ANQGSEA. The CDR3 DNA reads as TGCAGCGTTGGGGGTTGGGGCAGGGAATGCTACACCTTC. Protein product: CSVGGWGRECYTF.

This chain joins TRBV5-1 and TRBJ2-3, with 7 bases that match TRBD2. Germline CDR1 SGHRS, CDR2 YFSETQ. The length of the CDR3 is 15 residues. The ends lost 6 bases at V and 3 bases at J; junction bases unmatched: 10. CDR3 DNA sequence: TGCGCCAGCAACAAATCCGGGACTAAAACAGATACGCAGTATTTT. Protein sequence: CASNKSGTKTDTQYF.

Many counts were recorded for this clonotype. Written as DNA, the CDR3 is TGTGCCAGCAGTTTGGACAGGGTGAACACTGAAGCTTTCTTT. Translation gives CASSLDRVNTEAFF. The rearrangement joins TRBV12-3 or TRBV12-4 to TRBJ1-1; 8 nucleotides agree with TRBD1. The CDR3 totals 14 residues. After removal of 3 bases from V and 0 bases from J, the junction contained 0 bases not matched to a gene.

This clonotype was seen a few times. The chain links TRBV7-6 to TRBJ2-3; 13 bases fit TRBD2. Unmatched junction bases numbered 9, after V lost 4 bases and J lost 5 bases. The CDR3 length is 17 residues. Germline V CDR1 and CDR2: SGHVS, FNYEAQ. This CDR3 reads CASSSILAGGLGDTQYF. DNA of the CDR3: TGTGCCAGCAGCTCGATACTAGCGGGAGGGCTGGGAGATACGCAGTATTTT.

The chain recombines TRBV30 with TRBJ1-2, with D perhaps matching TRBD1 (6 bases). The germline gives CDR1 GTSNPN, CDR2 SVGIG (reference sequence). There are 13 residues in the CDR3. Trimming took off 8 bases at V and 3 bases at J, with 16 bases between the two ends. CDR3 DNA: TGTGCCCGTCAGAACAGGGCAGACTATGGCTACACCTTC. The encoded protein is CARQNRADYGYTF.

In this sample, this clonotype turned up a few times. The chain combines TRBV5-1 with TRBJ2-3; 9 positions agree with TRBD2. The ends lost 5 bases at V and 3 bases at J; junction bases unmatched: 10. This CDR3 comprises 16 residues. Germline assignment: CDR1 SGHRS and CDR2 YFSETQ. CDR3 sequence (DNA): TGCGCCAGCAGATCCATTAGCGGGAGCGGGACAGATACGCAGTATTTT. Protein product: CASRSISGSGTDTQYF.

In its sample, this clonotype was seen a few times. Germline is not matched at one junction end, which may reflect a read error. V gene TRBV12-3 or TRBV12-4 combines with J gene TRBJ1-5; D remains unclear. The CDR3 has 8 amino acids. The CDR3 nucleotides are TGTGCCAGCACCACCGGGGATTTT. This sequence encodes CASTTGDF.

The chain's CDR3 is CASSLWQYNEQFF. CDR3 coding DNA: TGTGCCAGCAGCTTATGGCAATACAATGAGCAGTTCTTC. The V call is TRBV7-9, the J call TRBJ2-1; D uncertain. The CDR3 extends over 13 amino acids. The ends were cut back, 2 bases at V and 4 bases at J, with 6 bases in the middle. Germline V gene data show CDR1 as SEHNR and CDR2 as FQNEAQ (reference sequence).

The V and J genes are TRBV4-3 and TRBJ2-7, with 9 bases fitting TRBD1. Unmatched junction bases numbered 11, after V lost 4 bases and J lost 4 bases. CDR1 and CDR2 (germline): LGHNA, YSLEER. CDR3 length equals 16 residues. CDR3 in DNA: TGCGCCAGCAGCCTTTCCTCTACAGGGGGCGGGTACGAGCAGTACTTC. Protein sequence: CASSLSSTGGGYEQYF.

The J gene is TRBJ2-7, the V gene TRBV7-3, with 10 bases lining up with TRBD2. V lost 2 bases and J lost 2; bases outside the gene matches: 6. The CDR3 runs 16 residues. Germline-derived CDR1 and CDR2 are SGHTA and FQGTGA. CDR3 sequence: CASSLPLLAGAYEQYF. CDR3 coding DNA: TGTGCCAGCAGCTTACCACTGCTAGCGGGAGCCTACGAGCAGTACTTC.

This clonotype was found a few times. The chain joins TRBV2 to TRBJ2-7, with a possible D match to TRBD2 (6 bases). Trimming cost V 5 bases and J 4 bases, with 12 bases left between them. The CDR3 totals 13 residues. Germline values: CDR1 SNHLY, CDR2 FYNNEI. CDR3 sequence: CASSRESSYEQYF. In nucleotides, the CDR3 is TGTGCCAGCAGTCGGGAGTCCAGTTACGAGCAGTACTTC.

This clonotype turned up a few times. This chain uses TRBV27 with TRBJ1-1; D is unresolved. In germline, CDR1 is MNHEY, CDR2 SMNVEV (reference sequence). The CDR3 has 14 residues. V was shortened by 8 bases and J by 2 bases, with 15 bases between the two germline ends. The CDR3 loop reads CASRPLQGNTEAFF. The CDR3 DNA is TGTGCCAGCCGCCCCCTCCAAGGAAACACTGAAGCTTTCTTT.

This clonotype was recorded a few times. The V gene is TRBV6-5, the J gene TRBJ2-7; 7 nucleotides match TRBD1. Losses at the gene ends were 2 bases for V and 2 bases for J; bases not matched to a gene: 3. Germline-derived CDR1 and CDR2 are MNHEY and SVGAGI. The CDR3 consists of 14 residues. As DNA, the CDR3 is TGTGCCAGCAGTTACAGGCAGGGGGCCTACGAGCAGTACTTC. Protein: CASSYRQGAYEQYF.

V and J are TRBV18 and TRBJ1-1; no clear D gene. Trimming removed 4 bases at V and 10 bases at J, with 13 bases between. Per germline, CDR1 KGHSH and CDR2 LQKENI. The CDR3 extends over 12 amino acids. The CDR3 bases are TGTGCCAGCTCACACGGCCCGGACGGAGCTTTCTTT. Protein product: CASSHGPDGAFF.

The V and J genes are TRBV7-9 and TRBJ2-3, with no clear D. This CDR3 contains 15 residues. Germline CDR1 and CDR2: SEHNR and FQNEAQ (reference sequence). V was trimmed by 5 bases and J by 0 bases, leaving 12 bases between them. In nucleotides, the CDR3 is TGTGCCAGCAGCCCCCCGTTCGGTAGCACAGATACGCAGTATTTT. This translates into CASSPPFGSTDTQYF.

The chain has TRBV5-4 and TRBJ2-1; D is unresolved. In germline, CDR1 is SGHNT, CDR2 YYREEE (reference sequence). V was shortened by 4 bases and J by 5 bases, with 7 bases between the two germline ends. There are 12 residues in the CDR3. The CDR3 is CASSRENNEQFF. The CDR3 bases are TGTGCCAGCAGCAGGGAAAACAATGAGCAGTTCTTC.

This clonotype was seen more than once but under ten times. The genes are TRBV20-1 and TRBJ2-2, with D perhaps TRBD2 (5 bases). The germline V and J ends were trimmed by 2 bases and 4 bases, with 14 bases remaining between them. The CDR3 is made up of 15 amino acids. The germline V gene encodes CDR1 DFQATT and CDR2 SNEGSKA (reference sequence). CDR3: CSARPNGVFTGELFF. DNA of the CDR3: TGCAGTGCTAGACCGAACGGGGTTTTCACCGGGGAGCTGTTTTTT.

This clonotype came up a few times. This rearrangement joins TRBV23-1 to TRBJ2-6; 7 bases agree with TRBD1. TRBV23-1 is designated an ORF whose function remains uncertain. The trim removed 4 bases at V and 0 bases at J, leaving 6 bases unmatched. The CDR3 length is 17 residues. The CDR3 DNA reads TGCGCCAGCAGTCGTACAGGGGCCTCCTCTGGGGCCAACGTCCTGACTTTC. It yields the protein CASSRTGASSGANVLTF.

This clonotype was picked up a small number of times. The rearrangement uses TRBV7-2 and TRBJ1-5; 7 bases are shared with TRBD1. Germline CDR1 reads SGHTA; CDR2 reads FQGNSA. The CDR3 length is 15 residues. V gave up 1 base and J gave up 4 bases; unmatched junction bases: 4. The CDR3 coding sequence is TGTGCCAGCAGCTTAGAAAGGGGGCCTAATCAGCCCCAGCATTTT. This codes for CASSLERGPNQPQHF.

This clonotype was found a few times. The CDR3 spells CASSLSEGFEQFF. CDR3 bases: TGCGCCAGCAGCCTCTCCGAGGGTTTTGAGCAGTTCTTC. The rearrangement links TRBV5-1 to TRBJ2-1; weak D call: TRBD2 (5 bases). V lost 4 bases and J 9 bases, leaving 14 bases between the germline ends. Germline V gene sequence: CDR1 SGHRS, CDR2 YFSETQ. This CDR3 contains 13 residues.

The chain joins TRBV5-1 to TRBJ2-7; D uncertain. The V end lost 5 bases, the J end lost 2 bases, and 14 bases lay between the germline ends. Germline assignment: CDR1 SGHRS and CDR2 YFSETQ. This CDR3 contains 14 residues. CDR3 residues: CASRVTGGTYEQYF. The CDR3 DNA is TGCGCCAGCAGGGTTACGGGCGGAACCTACGAGCAGTACTTC.

This chain joins TRBV29-1 and TRBJ2-3; 9 nucleotides line up with TRBD2. Losses at the gene ends were 4 bases for V and 0 bases for J; bases not matched to a gene: 11. From germline, CDR1 is SQVTM and CDR2 ANQGSEA. The CDR3 extends over 17 amino acids. For the CDR3, the DNA is TGCAGCGTTGGGGAAATAGCGGGAGCGTGGAGCACAGATACGCAGTATTTT. This gives the protein CSVGEIAGAWSTDTQYF.

This clonotype has only a few counts. The chain carries TRBV18 and TRBJ1-6; D uncertain. V was shortened by 4 bases and J by 7 bases, with 11 bases between the two germline ends. CDR1 is KGHSH and CDR2 is LQKENI in the germline V gene. The CDR3 loop spans 14 amino acids. For the CDR3, the DNA is TGTGCCAGCTCACGTAGACTTGAAAATTCACCCCTCCACTTT. It translates to CASSRRLENSPLHF.

This clonotype was found a few times. This chain links TRBV24-1 with TRBJ2-7; D unclear. CDR3 length: 13 amino acids. V was clipped by 0 bases and J by 6 bases, with 8 bases between them. In germline, CDR1 is KGHDR, CDR2 SFDVKD. The CDR3: CATSDLLTREQYF. As DNA, the CDR3 is TGTGCCACCAGTGATTTGCTGACGCGCGAGCAGTACTTC.